This T cell receptor beta chain is from a study of cytomegalovirus exposure and HLA in healthy donors. Looking at the study overall: Prior work identified around 110 million unique TCR beta sequences in about 179 million T cells.

Researchers ran the PCR with 60 Vbeta and 13 Jbeta primers. Repertoires were generated with immunoSEQ multiplex PCR, while TCRdb's copy carries only in-frame clones and drops some. This sample has 150,000 to 250,000 clones, with around 86% found just once. Study-level points and caveats: Reports credit the classifier with highly specific, highly sensitive diagnosis of cytomegalovirus status. Specific recognition of CMV antigens was confirmed in vitro for three chains (all CMV-associated). It was taken for granted in presence/absence analyses that sequencing depth across donors was roughly uniform.

The CDR3 extends over 14 amino acids. Germline CDR1 MDHEN, CDR2 SYDVKM. Unmatched junction bases numbered 10, after V lost 10 bases and J lost 1 base. On this clone: Its antigen is unknown.

The chain uses TRBV28 and TRBJ2-7; 7 positions agree with TRBD2. The sequence came from a woman aged 50 to 65 in good health and CMV-seropositive. The sample taken for sequencing was PBMCs. CDR3 sequence: CATRAGQGSYEQYF. The CDR3 DNA reads TGTGCCACCCGAGCGGGGCAGGGATCCTACGAGCAGTACTTC.